Given below is one T cell receptor beta chain in context. Antigen: not known. This entry belongs to a study of cytomegalovirus exposure and HLA in healthy donors. General study results and limits: Later findings reportedly placed an Asian-associated ancestry cluster below the roughly 670-donor mean for N-insertions. As was reported, the HLA-A and HLA-B alleles of most subjects were accurately predicted from TCR beta sequences. Most of the CMV-associated TCR beta chains (in a later analysis) appeared to be HLA-restricted. In a later analysis, TCR beta V- and J-gene trimming was associated with a missense DCLRE1C variant.

Primers included in the PCR were 60 Vbeta and 13 Jbeta primers. Clones were read by immunoSEQ multiplex PCR, and TCRdb kept only the in-frame ones, dropping some. This table has tens of thousands of clones, 85% to 95% appearing once. Losses at the gene ends were 5 bases for V and 1 base for J; bases not matched to a gene: 8. The length of the CDR3 is 17 residues. Germline V gene data show CDR1 as MGHRA and CDR2 as YSYEKL. Sequenced material: PBMCs. The chain is built from TRBV4-1 and TRBJ2-2; TRBD2 aligns across 9 bases. The sequence was collected from a woman between 18 and 30 years old in good health and CMV-seronegative. The chain's CDR3 is CASSTPSGGRNTGELFF. CDR3 nucleotide sequence: TGCGCCAGCAGCACACCGAGCGGGGGGAGGAACACCGGGGAGCTGTTTTTT.